The 24 T cell receptor beta chains below were found in one sample sequenced in a study of graft-versus-host responses after intestinal transplantation. Here immunoSEQ multiplex PCR was the method, and the copy in TCRdb shows in-frame clones only, minus some. Among some 140,000 clones listed, around 90% were seen once. For these TCRs, the target antigens are not known. The sequencing here drew on unstimulated CD4+ T cells sorted from spleen or lymph node cells, taken before intestinal transplant. The receptors come from a human donor who received an intestinal transplant.

The V and J genes are TRBV6-1 and TRBJ2-5, with D possibly being TRBD1 (6 bases). Germline loops: CDR1 MNHNS, CDR2 SASEGT. Trimming removed 5 bases from V and 5 bases from J, with 15 bases in between. The CDR3 has 14 residues. As DNA, the CDR3 is TGTGCCAGCAGTTATGGACAGCTGGGGGAGACCCAGTACTTC. Its protein product is CASSYGQLGETQYF.

The V and J genes are TRBV7-3 and TRBJ2-3; 10 nucleotides agree with TRBD2. The CDR3 is 16 residues long. The V segment lost 5 bases and the J segment 8 bases; nucleotides outside the gene matches: 13. Germline CDR1 is SGHTA and CDR2 is FQGTGA. Here the CDR3 reads CASSLKGRVAGGTQYF. The DNA for the CDR3 is TGTGCCAGCAGCCTCAAAGGAAGAGTAGCGGGAGGTACGCAGTATTTT.

The chain carries TRBV25-1 and TRBJ2-7; 9 bases map to TRBD1. In germline, CDR1 is MGHDK, CDR2 SYGVNS. The CDR3 is 16 amino acids. V was pared by 3 bases and J by 2 bases, with 8 bases of the junction left unmatched. The CDR3 here is CASSEIGDRAAYEQYF. The CDR3 DNA reads as TGTGCCAGCAGTGAGATCGGGGACAGGGCCGCCTACGAGCAGTACTTC.

This chain links TRBV28 with TRBJ1-4; TRBD1 might be the D (5 bases). CDR3 length: 16 amino acids. Germline CDR1 MDHEN, CDR2 SYDVKM. V was clipped by 8 bases and J by 7 bases, with 23 bases between them. The CDR3 DNA is TGTGCCAGCCGAGGTGGGGGTTTTGGGTTTGGTGAAAAACTGTTTTTT. It encodes CASRGGGFGFGEKLFF.

The chain has TRBV19 and TRBJ1-1; D is perhaps TRBD1 (6 bases). Between the trimmed V and J ends, which lost 6 bases and 0 bases, there was a span of 17 bases. Germline V gene sequence: CDR1 LNHDA, CDR2 SQIVND (reference sequence). The CDR3 is 16 amino acids. This CDR3 reads CASRAPGQLMNTEAFF. The CDR3 bases are TGTGCCAGTAGAGCCCCCGGACAGCTCATGAACACTGAAGCTTTCTTT.

The chain couples TRBV28 to TRBJ1-2; TRBD1 aligns across 7 bases. This CDR3 region has 15 residues. V was pared by 6 bases and J by 4 bases, with 11 bases of the junction left unmatched. CDR1 is MDHEN and CDR2 is SYDVKM in the germline V gene. For the CDR3, the DNA is TGTGCCAGCAGCTACCGGTCAGGGGGTGGCTATGGCTACACCTTC. Translated: CASSYRSGGGYGYTF.

The chain is built from TRBV7-2 and TRBJ2-3; D gene uncertain. Germline V gene lookup returns CDR1 SGHTA and CDR2 FQGNSA. This CDR3 comprises 12 residues. V shed 3 bases and J shed 0 bases, with 1 base lying between them. Here the CDR3 DNA reads TGTGCCAGCAGCTTTAGCACAGATACGCAGTATTTT. The encoded protein is CASSFSTDTQYF.

The chain uses TRBV4-1 and TRBJ2-5; no reliable D call. CDR3 length: 14 residues. Trimming removed 0 bases from V and 5 bases from J, with 10 bases in between. CDR1 and CDR2 from the germline V gene are MGHRA and YSYEKL. CDR3 region: CASSQERVGETQYF. The CDR3 coding sequence is TGCGCCAGCAGCCAAGAAAGGGTCGGCGAGACCCAGTACTTC.

The genes are TRBV19 and TRBJ1-2, with 9 nucleotides matching TRBD1. The CDR3 is 15 amino acids. Per the germline V gene, CDR1 is LNHDA and CDR2 is SQIVND (reference sequence). After removal of 6 bases from V and 4 bases from J, the junction contained 9 bases not matched to a gene. The CDR3 region has the DNA TGTGCCAGTAGAACCGGGACAGGGTTTAGCTATGGCTACACCTTC. The encoded protein is CASRTGTGFSYGYTF.

The gene calls are TRBV15 and TRBJ2-1; TRBD2 aligns across 7 bases. The CDR3 consists of 14 residues. Germline V CDR1 and CDR2: LNHNV, YYDKDF (reference sequence). The V and J ends lost 0 bases and 9 bases, in that order; junction bases with no gene match: 5. CDR3 region: CATSRDRGRGEQFF. CDR3 bases: TGTGCCACCAGCAGAGATCGGGGGAGGGGTGAGCAGTTCTTC. Looking up the rest from reference TRBV15 and TRBJ2-1 gives the full variable domain: DAMVIQNPRYQVTQFGKPVTLSCSQTLNHNVMYWYQQKSSQAPKLLFHYYDKDFNNEADTPDNFQSRRPNTSFCFLDIRSPGLGDTAMYLCATSRDRGRGEQFFGPGTRLTVL.

The V call is TRBV7-2, the J call TRBJ2-5; 10 bases match TRBD1. The DNA matches TRBJ2-7 better at its end, which makes the J call doubtful. The germline V gene has CDR1 SGHTA and CDR2 FQGNSA. The CDR3 spans 14 residues. The CDR3 spells CASSFDRGRNEQYF. As DNA, the CDR3 is TGTGCCAGCAGCTTCGACAGGGGGCGAAACGAGCAGTACTTC.

This clone was counted a few times. The rearrangement links TRBV5-4 to TRBJ2-7; 8 bases map to TRBD2. Trimming cost V 1 base and J 3 bases; bases outside gene matches: 6. Germline V CDR1 and CDR2: SGHNT, YYREEE (reference sequence). The CDR3 runs 15 residues. The CDR3 nucleotides read TGTGCCAGCAGCTTGAAGGGACTAGGCTACTACGAGCAGTACTTC. It specifies CASSLKGLGYYEQYF.

The gene calls are TRBV29-1 and TRBJ1-1; D not certain. V gave up 0 bases and J gave up 6 bases, with 8 bases separating them. The CDR3 covers 12 residues. CDR1 and CDR2 from the germline V gene are SQVTM and ANQGSEA. The CDR3 DNA reads as TGCAGCGTTGAAGATCTTAGAGCTGAAGCTTTCTTT. This codes for CSVEDLRAEAFF.

The table lists this clone with a count of one. The J gene is TRBJ2-3, the V gene TRBV19, with TRBD2 matching 12 bases. V was pared by 5 bases and J by 1 base, with 4 bases of the junction left unmatched. CDR3 size: 16 residues. The germline gives CDR1 LNHDA, CDR2 SQIVND (reference sequence). CDR3 in amino acids: CASSVTSGRGTDTQYF. The CDR3 DNA follows: TGTGCCAGTAGTGTGACTAGCGGGAGAGGCACAGATACGCAGTATTTT.

The rearrangement joins TRBV18 to TRBJ1-4; D not resolved. The CDR3 extends over 17 amino acids. Germline V CDR1 and CDR2: KGHSH, LQKENI. V was clipped by 4 bases and J by 4 bases, with 19 bases between them. The CDR3 spells CASSLLKPVPFNEKLFF. The CDR3 DNA reads TGTGCCAGCTCACTACTAAAACCCGTTCCATTTAATGAAAAACTGTTTTTT.

The gene calls are TRBV18 and TRBJ2-5; the match to TRBD2 covers 9 bases. The CDR3 extends over 18 amino acids. V trimming: 1 base; J trimming: 5 bases; junction bases outside the gene matches: 14. Germline V gene sequence: CDR1 KGHSH, CDR2 LQKENI. The CDR3 DNA reads TGTGCCAGCTCACCACTAGCGGGGGCGCCTGCTTCTGAGGAGACCCAGTACTTC. Translated: CASSPLAGAPASEETQYF.

This chain links TRBV19 with TRBJ1-5, with D perhaps TRBD1 (6 bases). The V end was cut by 7 bases, the J end by 2 bases, with 18 bases between. The CDR3 covers 16 residues. CDR1 is LNHDA and CDR2 is SQIVND in the germline V gene (reference sequence). CDR3 nucleotides: TGTGCCAGTACCCTTGGGGGCCCCGCCGGCAATCAGCCCCAGCATTTT. Amino acid sequence: CASTLGGPAGNQPQHF.

The genes are TRBV7-8 and TRBJ2-5; D is uncertain. The CDR3 contains 13 residues. V was cut by 4 bases and J by 0 bases, with 6 bases left in between. Germline assignment: CDR1 SGHVS and CDR2 FQNEAQ. DNA of the CDR3: TGTGCCAGCAGCTCGAACAACCAAGAGACCCAGTACTTC. Its protein product is CASSSNNQETQYF.

This chain uses TRBV27 with TRBJ1-3; no definite D call. Trimming cost V 6 bases and J 4 bases, with 7 bases left between them. Germline values: CDR1 MNHEY, CDR2 SMNVEV (reference sequence). The CDR3 spans 12 residues. The CDR3 protein is CASRSVGNTIYF. The CDR3 DNA is TGTGCCAGCAGGTCCGTGGGAAACACCATATATTTT.

The rearrangement links TRBV6-1 to TRBJ1-1; a weak D match, TRBD1 (6 bases). V shed 10 bases and J shed 2 bases, with 14 bases lying between them. The CDR3 runs to 13 residues. Germline-derived CDR1 and CDR2 are MNHNS and SASEGT. The DNA of the CDR3 is TGTGCCACAGCCGCAGGGGTAAACACTGAAGCTTTCTTT. It yields the protein CATAAGVNTEAFF.

This rearrangement joins TRBV6-5 to TRBJ2-5; D might be TRBD1 or TRBD2, each matching 6 bases. The CDR3 is 14 amino acids. Per germline, CDR1 MNHEY and CDR2 SVGAGI. Trimming took 10 bases from V and 4 from J, leaving 19 bases between them. The CDR3 DNA reads TGTGCCACTCGGGGGCAGGGATTAAGAGAGACCCAGTACTTC. This codes for CATRGQGLRETQYF.

This clone was picked up one time. V gene TRBV7-6 combines with J gene TRBJ2-5; TRBD2 aligns across 8 bases. This CDR3 comprises 17 residues. The germline CDR1 and CDR2 sequences are SGHVS and FNYEAQ. The V and J ends lost 2 bases and 4 bases, in that order; junction bases with no gene match: 12. The CDR3 loop reads CASSLPPSGRPRETQYF. In nucleotides, the CDR3 is TGTGCCAGCAGCTTACCCCCGAGCGGGAGACCCCGAGAGACCCAGTACTTC.

This chain joins TRBV11-3 and TRBJ2-7; D uncertain. The CDR3 runs to 15 residues. V lost 0 bases and J lost 0, with 9 bases in between. Germline V gene lookup returns CDR1 SGHNT and CDR2 YENEEA. CDR3 nucleotide sequence: TGTGCCAGCAGCTTAGATGGACGGCACTCCTACGAGCAGTACTTC. It translates to CASSLDGRHSYEQYF.

This sequence joins TRBV7-8 and TRBJ2-3; D uncertain. Looked up from germline, CDR1 is SGHVS and CDR2 is FQNEAQ. V was shortened by 5 bases and J by 6 bases, with 12 bases between the two germline ends. The CDR3 is 13 residues long. The CDR3 reads CASSPLPLDTQYF. The CDR3 nucleotides read TGTGCCAGCAGCCCCCTGCCCCTGGATACGCAGTATTTT.